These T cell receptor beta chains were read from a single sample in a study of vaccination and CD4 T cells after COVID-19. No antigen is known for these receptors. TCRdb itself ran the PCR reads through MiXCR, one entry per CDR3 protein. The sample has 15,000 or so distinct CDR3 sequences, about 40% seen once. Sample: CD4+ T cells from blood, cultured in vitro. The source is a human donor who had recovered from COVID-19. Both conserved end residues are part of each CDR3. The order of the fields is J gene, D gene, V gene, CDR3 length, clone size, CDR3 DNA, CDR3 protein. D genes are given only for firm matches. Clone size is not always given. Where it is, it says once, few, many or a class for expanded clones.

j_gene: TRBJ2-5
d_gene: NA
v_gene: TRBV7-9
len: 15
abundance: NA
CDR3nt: TGTGCCAGCAGCTTCGGGGGGCGGTGGCAAGAGACCCAGTACTTC
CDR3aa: CASSFGGRWQETQYF

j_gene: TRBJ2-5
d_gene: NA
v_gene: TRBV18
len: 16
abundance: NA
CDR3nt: TGTGCCAGCTCCCCCGAACCGAACCTCTACCAAGAGACCCAGTACTTC
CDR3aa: CASSPEPNLYQETQYF

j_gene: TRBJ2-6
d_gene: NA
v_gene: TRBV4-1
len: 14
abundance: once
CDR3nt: TGCGCCAGCAGGCAAGTATCTGGGGCCAACGTCCTGACTTTC
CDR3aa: CASRQVSGANVLTF

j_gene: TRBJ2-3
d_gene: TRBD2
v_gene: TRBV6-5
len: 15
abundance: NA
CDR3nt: TGTGCCAGCAGTTGGGACTACACGCCGACAGATACGCAGTATTTT
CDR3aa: CASSWDYTPTDTQYF

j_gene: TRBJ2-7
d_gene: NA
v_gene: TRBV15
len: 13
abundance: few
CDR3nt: TGTGCCACCAAAACAGTCACATACTACGAGCAGTACTTC
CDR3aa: CATKTVTYYEQYF

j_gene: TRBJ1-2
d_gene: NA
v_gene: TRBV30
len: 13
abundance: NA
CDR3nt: TGTGCCTGGAGTGTAGGCAGGGCCTATGGCTACACCTTC
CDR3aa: CAWSVGRAYGYTF

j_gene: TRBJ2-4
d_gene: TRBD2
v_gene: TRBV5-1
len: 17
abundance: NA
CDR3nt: TGCGCCAGCAGCTTGGTGAGGAGCGGGACTAGCGGAAACATTCAGTACTTC
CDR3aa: CASSLVRSGTSGNIQYF

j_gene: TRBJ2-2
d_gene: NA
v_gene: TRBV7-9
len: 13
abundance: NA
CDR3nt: TGTGCCAGCATATCTAGCGCCACCGGGGAGCTGTTTTTT
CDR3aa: CASISSATGELFF

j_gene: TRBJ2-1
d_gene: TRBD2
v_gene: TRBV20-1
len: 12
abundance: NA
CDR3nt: TGCAGTGGGGGGGAGGGCCCACATGAGCAGTTCTTC
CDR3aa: CSGGEGPHEQFF

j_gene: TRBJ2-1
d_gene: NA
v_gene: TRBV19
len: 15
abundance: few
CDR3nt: TGTGCCAGTAGTATACGCAGGGACCCCTACAATGAGCAGTTCTTC
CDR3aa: CASSIRRDPYNEQFF

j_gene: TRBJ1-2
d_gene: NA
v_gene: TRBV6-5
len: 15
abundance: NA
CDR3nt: TGTGCCAGCAGTTACTCGAGCCAGGGAGCTTATGGCTACACCTTC
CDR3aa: CASSYSSQGAYGYTF

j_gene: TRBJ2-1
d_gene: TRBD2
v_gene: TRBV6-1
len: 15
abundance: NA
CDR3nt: TGTGCCAGCAGTGAAAGGACTAGCGGCCAGGATGAGCAGTTCTTC
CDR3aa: CASSERTSGQDEQFF

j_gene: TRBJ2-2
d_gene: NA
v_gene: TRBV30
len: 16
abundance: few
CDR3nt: TGTGCCTGGAGGTCCTTTGCGGCTACGAACACCGGGGAGCTGTTTTTT
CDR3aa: CAWRSFAATNTGELFF

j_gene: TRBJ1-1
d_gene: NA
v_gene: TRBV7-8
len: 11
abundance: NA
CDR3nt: TGTGCCAGCAGCTTAGCGACAACGGTTTTCTTT
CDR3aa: CASSLATTVFF

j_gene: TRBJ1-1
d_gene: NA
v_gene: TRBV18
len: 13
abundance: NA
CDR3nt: TGTGCCAGCTCACCATCACTGGCGACTGAAGCTTTCTTT
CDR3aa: CASSPSLATEAFF

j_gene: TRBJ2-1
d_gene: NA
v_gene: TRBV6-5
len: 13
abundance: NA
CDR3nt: TGTGCCAGCAGTTACACTCCTAGGAATGAGCAGTTCTTC
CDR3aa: CASSYTPRNEQFF

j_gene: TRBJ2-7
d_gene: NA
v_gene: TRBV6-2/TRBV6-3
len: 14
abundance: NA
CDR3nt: TGTGCCAGCAGCCCCGAGGACACGTCCTACGAGCAGTACTTC
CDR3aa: CASSPEDTSYEQYF

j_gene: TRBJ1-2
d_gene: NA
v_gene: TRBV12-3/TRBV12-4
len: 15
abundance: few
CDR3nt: TGTGCCAGCAGGCCGGGGACGGCAACTAACTATGGCTACACCTTC
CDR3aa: CASRPGTATNYGYTF

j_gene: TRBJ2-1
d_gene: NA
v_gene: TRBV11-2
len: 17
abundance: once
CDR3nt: TGTGCCAGCAGCTTAGATCTGAGGCAGGGAGGAGCAGGTGAGCAGTTCTTC
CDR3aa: CASSLDLRQGGAGEQFF

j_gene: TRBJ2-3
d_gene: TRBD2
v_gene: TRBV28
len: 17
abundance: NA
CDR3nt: TGTGCCAGCAGTCAAACTAGCGGGAGGACTCACACAGATACGCAGTATTTT
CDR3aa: CASSQTSGRTHTDTQYF

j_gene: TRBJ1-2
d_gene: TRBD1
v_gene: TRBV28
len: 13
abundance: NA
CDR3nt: TGTGCCAGCAACACAGGGGGCGGATATGGCTACACCTTC
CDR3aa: CASNTGGGYGYTF

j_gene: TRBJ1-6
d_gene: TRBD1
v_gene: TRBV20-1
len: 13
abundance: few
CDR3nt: TGCAGTGCTAGCCGGGACAGGCTGTCACCCCTCCACTTT
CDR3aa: CSASRDRLSPLHF

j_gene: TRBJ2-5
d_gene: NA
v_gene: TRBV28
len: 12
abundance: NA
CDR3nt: TGTGCCAGCAGTATGGAGCAAGAGACCCAGTACTTC
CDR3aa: CASSMEQETQYF

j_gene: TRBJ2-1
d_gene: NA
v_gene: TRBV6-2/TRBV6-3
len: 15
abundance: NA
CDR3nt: TGTGCCAGCTATGGGACCGTGAGCTCCTACAATGAGCAGTTCTTC
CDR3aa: CASYGTVSSYNEQFF